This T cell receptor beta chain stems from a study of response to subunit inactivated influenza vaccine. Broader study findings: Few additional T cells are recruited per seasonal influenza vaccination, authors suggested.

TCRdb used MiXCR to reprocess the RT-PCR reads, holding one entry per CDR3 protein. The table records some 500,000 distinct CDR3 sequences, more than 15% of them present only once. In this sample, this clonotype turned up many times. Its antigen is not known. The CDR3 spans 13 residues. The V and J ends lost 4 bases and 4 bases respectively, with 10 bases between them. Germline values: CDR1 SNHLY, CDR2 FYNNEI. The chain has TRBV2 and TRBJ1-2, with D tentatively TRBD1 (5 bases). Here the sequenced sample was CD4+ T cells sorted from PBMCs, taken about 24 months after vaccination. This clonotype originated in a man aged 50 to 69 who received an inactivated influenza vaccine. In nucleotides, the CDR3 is TGTGCCAGCAGTGGGGGTGGGGGCTATGGCTACACCTTC. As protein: CASSGGGGYGYTF.